Below, 29 T cell receptor beta chains from the same sample are listed, as sequenced in a study of blood T cell repertoires in COVID-19. Sequencing used immunoSEQ multiplex PCR; TCRdb keeps in-frame clones, though not all of them. The table has fewer than 300,000 clones, around 88% seen once; the top ten hold roughly 1.2%. The sequenced material came from PBMCs or T cells enriched from blood (not recorded which). These TCRs come from a woman between 35 and 50 years old with acute COVID-19.

The chain is built from TRBV28 and TRBJ2-3; D is uncertain. The CDR3 totals 13 residues. Deletions cut 6 bases from V and 0 bases from J, with 7 bases between. CDR1 and CDR2 from the germline V gene are MDHEN and SYDVKM. CDR3 residues: CASRQPSTDTQYF. The DNA for the CDR3 is TGTGCCAGCAGACAACCCAGCACAGATACGCAGTATTTT.

The rearrangement joins TRBV28 to TRBJ1-2; maybe TRBD1 (5 bases). CDR1 is MDHEN, CDR2 SYDVKM, per germline. This CDR3 has 14 residues. V shed 5 bases and J shed 3 bases, with 13 bases lying between them. The CDR3 nucleotides read TGTGCCAGCAGTCGCGGGGACGGATACTATGGCTACACCTTC. Translation: CASSRGDGYYGYTF.

V gene TRBV5-8 combines with J gene TRBJ1-2, with no clear D. The V end was cut by 1 base, the J end by 5 bases, with 27 bases between. This CDR3 spans 19 amino acids. The germline V gene has CDR1 SGHTS and CDR2 YDEGEE. CDR3 nucleotides: TGTGCCAGCAGCTTGACCCCGTCGACAAGCAGTTGGTTTTATTATGGCTACACCTTC. Amino acid sequence: CASSLTPSTSSWFYYGYTF.

This clone was picked up a small number of times. Other nucleotide sequences in the sample specify the same CDR3. CDR3 sequence reads: CSVEQGTDTQYF. In nucleotides, the CDR3 is TGCAGCGTTGAGCAGGGCACAGATACGCAGTATTTT. V and J are TRBV29-1 and TRBJ2-3; D gene ambiguous. Germline V lookup: CDR1 SQVTM, CDR2 ANQGSEA. The CDR3 has 12 residues. V was pared by 3 bases and J by 1 base, with 5 bases between.

This chain connects TRBV5-1 to TRBJ1-5; 9 bases fit TRBD1. With 0 bases clipped from V and 0 bases from J, the junction kept 1 base outside the gene matches. The CDR3 loop spans 16 amino acids. CDR1 SGHRS and CDR2 YFSETQ come from the germline V gene. The CDR3, as DNA: TGCGCCAGCAGCTTGGGGACAGGGGATAGCAATCAGCCCCAGCATTTT. It yields the protein CASSLGTGDSNQPQHF.

V usage is TRBV4-1 and J usage is TRBJ2-1; 8 positions agree with TRBD2. The CDR3 extends over 14 amino acids. V shed 0 bases and J 9 bases; nucleotides not matched to a gene: 4. Germline V gives CDR1 MGHRA, CDR2 YSYEKL. The chain's CDR3 is CASSQEAGRVEQFF. The CDR3 DNA sequence: TGCGCCAGCAGCCAAGAAGCCGGGAGGGTTGAGCAGTTCTTC.

The rearrangement links TRBV11-2 to TRBJ2-5; 9 nucleotides match TRBD1. This CDR3 contains 15 residues. V was pared by 6 bases and J by 8 bases, with 13 bases of the junction left unmatched. Germline V CDR1 and CDR2: SGHAT, FQNNGV. CDR3 sequence: CASRQPGTGRVTQYF. As DNA, the CDR3 is TGTGCCAGCAGACAACCCGGGACAGGGAGGGTCACCCAGTACTTC.

The genes are TRBV19 and TRBJ2-2, with D possibly matching TRBD2 (6 bases). Trimming left V 10 bases short and J 2 bases short, with 11 bases between. Germline V gives CDR1 LNHDA, CDR2 SQIVND (reference sequence). This CDR3 has 13 amino acids. The CDR3 reads CATIAVNTGELFF. The CDR3 bases are TGTGCCACTATAGCGGTTAACACCGGGGAGCTGTTTTTT.

This sequence joins TRBV9 and TRBJ2-1, with TRBD2 matching 9 bases. The germline V gene encodes CDR1 SGDLS and CDR2 YYNGEE. The V and J ends lost 0 bases and 3 bases, in that order; junction bases with no gene match: 1. The length of the CDR3 is 15 residues. In DNA, the CDR3 is TGTGCCAGCAGCGTAGGAGCGGGAGGCTACAATGAGCAGTTCTTC. Its protein is CASSVGAGGYNEQFF.

The J gene is TRBJ1-1, the V gene TRBV11-3, with TRBD1 as a possible D gene (6 bases). Germline V lookup: CDR1 SGHNT, CDR2 YENEEA. The CDR3 runs 12 residues. V shed 4 bases and J shed 8 bases, with 11 bases lying between them. The CDR3 loop reads CASSSGQREAFF. CDR3 nucleotide sequence: TGTGCCAGCAGCTCCGGACAGCGGGAAGCTTTCTTT.

The chain joins TRBV28 to TRBJ1-2; 8 bases map to TRBD1. CDR1 MDHEN and CDR2 SYDVKM come from the germline V gene. This CDR3 comprises 14 residues. J gave up 3 bases and V 4 bases, and 4 bases lay outside the gene matches. The CDR3 spells CASSSQGADYGYTF. As DNA, the CDR3 is TGTGCCAGCAGTTCCCAGGGGGCCGACTATGGCTACACCTTC.

The chain carries TRBV5-1 and TRBJ1-1; 7 bases are a match to TRBD1. The CDR3 consists of 15 residues. Germline V gene lookup returns CDR1 SGHRS and CDR2 YFSETQ. The V gene end was trimmed by 3 bases and the J gene end by 0 bases; junction bases not matched to a gene: 5. The CDR3 sequence is CASSWAGGLNTEAFF. CDR3 sequence (DNA): TGCGCCAGCAGCTGGGCAGGGGGATTGAACACTGAAGCTTTCTTT.

CDR3 sequence: CASSSDRDRVFGSYEQYF. The CDR3 DNA follows: TGTGCCAGCAGTTCCGACCGGGACAGGGTTTTCGGCTCCTACGAGCAGTACTTC. This chain uses TRBV28 with TRBJ2-7; 9 bases are shared with TRBD1. The CDR3 spans 18 residues. V gave up 4 bases and J gave up 0 bases; unmatched junction bases: 13. CDR1 and CDR2 (germline): MDHEN, SYDVKM.

The rearrangement joins TRBV6-5 to TRBJ1-1, with a tentative D call TRBD1 (6 bases). V shed 6 bases and J shed 6 bases, with 17 bases lying between them. The CDR3 is made up of 14 amino acids. Germline values: CDR1 MNHEY, CDR2 SVGAGI. CDR3 loop: CASSFARGGPEAFF. In DNA, the CDR3 is TGTGCCAGCAGCTTCGCGAGAGGGGGTCCTGAAGCTTTCTTT.

The gene calls are TRBV29-1 and TRBJ1-5, with 7 bases identical to TRBD1. This CDR3 has 14 residues. The V gene's germline CDR1 is SQVTM and CDR2 ANQGSEA. After removal of 4 bases from V and 3 bases from J, the junction contained 6 bases not matched to a gene. For the CDR3, the DNA is TGCAGCGTTGGACCTACAGGGGCCAATCAGCCCCAGCATTTT. Its translation is CSVGPTGANQPQHF.

This clone was counted many times. The chain has TRBV7-2 and TRBJ2-4; 7 nucleotides match TRBD2. This CDR3 has 14 amino acids. The junction had 7 bases not matched to a gene; V was cut back by 5 bases and J by 6 bases. Germline lookup yields CDR1 SGHTA and CDR2 FQGNSA. The CDR3 DNA sequence: TGTGCCAGCAGCCAAAGGACTAGGGGAAACATTCAGTACTTC. Protein: CASSQRTRGNIQYF.

This chain links TRBV27 with TRBJ2-7; TRBD2 agrees at 9 bases. Germline trimming cut 5 bases from V and 2 bases from J; bases unmatched to any gene: 10. The CDR3 is 16 amino acids. The V gene's germline CDR1 is MNHEY and CDR2 SMNVEV (reference sequence). CDR3 nucleotides: TGTGCCAGCAGTCGTATCGGGGCTAGCGGGACCTACGAGCAGTACTTC. Translating it yields CASSRIGASGTYEQYF.

The chain recombines TRBV2 with TRBJ2-3; TRBD1 agrees at 8 bases. Looked up from germline, CDR1 is SNHLY and CDR2 is FYNNEI. This CDR3 comprises 15 residues. The V and J ends lost 5 bases and 5 bases, in that order; junction bases with no gene match: 9. This CDR3 is CASSQQGGEVDTQYF. CDR3 sequence (DNA): TGTGCCAGCAGTCAACAGGGGGGTGAAGTAGATACGCAGTATTTT.

The table lists this clone with a few counts. The chain uses TRBV3-1 (or the pseudogene TRBV3-2) and TRBJ2-7; 8 bases agree with TRBD2. The CDR3 runs 14 residues. The trim removed 4 bases at V and 4 bases at J, leaving 6 bases unmatched. Looked up from germline, CDR1 is LGHDT and CDR2 is YNNKEL (reference sequence). The CDR3 region has the DNA TGTGCCAGCAGCCCCAGCGGGAGAGCGTACGAGCAGTACGTC. Protein product: CASSPSGRAYEQYV.

The chain employs TRBV6-2 or TRBV6-3 and TRBJ2-7; perhaps TRBD1 as D (5 bases). CDR1 and CDR2 from the germline V gene are MNHEY and SVGEGT. There are 12 residues in the CDR3. V lost 5 bases to trimming and J lost 7 bases, with 12 bases between them. The CDR3 sequence is CASSLRDSEQYV. For the CDR3, the DNA is TGTGCCAGCAGTCTCCGTGACAGTGAGCAGTACGTC.

This clone was counted between two and nine times. This chain joins TRBV3-1 (or the pseudogene TRBV3-2) and TRBJ1-2; D possibly corresponds to TRBD1 (5 bases). The CDR3 loop spans 13 amino acids. Germline V lookup: CDR1 LGHDT, CDR2 YNNKEL (reference sequence). The V gene lost 2 bases and the J gene lost 3 bases, with 7 bases spanning the gap. The CDR3 nucleotides are TGTGCCAGCAGCCAAACAGGAGACTATGGCTACACCTTC. It codes for CASSQTGDYGYTF.

V and J are TRBV30 and TRBJ2-3, with TRBD2 identical over 12 bases. The CDR3 is made up of 14 amino acids. Germline V CDR1 and CDR2: GTSNPN, SVGIG (reference sequence). The V segment lost 4 bases and the J segment 6 bases; nucleotides outside the gene matches: 5. In nucleotides, the CDR3 is TGTGCCTGGACTAGCGGGAGGGCCCCCGATACGCAGTATTTT. Its protein product is CAWTSGRAPDTQYF.

This rearrangement joins TRBV5-1 to TRBJ2-1; TRBD2 agrees at 7 bases. The trim removed 3 bases at V and 2 bases at J, leaving 5 bases unmatched. Germline assignment: CDR1 SGHRS and CDR2 YFSETQ. CDR3 length: 15 amino acids. Here the CDR3 reads CASSWTRATYNEQFF. CDR3 sequence (DNA): TGCGCCAGCAGCTGGACTAGGGCGACCTACAATGAGCAGTTCTTC.

The chain recombines TRBV19 with TRBJ1-4; 8 nucleotides align to TRBD1. The junction had 3 bases not matched to a gene; V was cut back by 5 bases and J by 7 bases. This CDR3 contains 13 residues. Germline V lookup: CDR1 LNHDA, CDR2 SQIVND (reference sequence). The CDR3 nucleotides read TGTGCCAGTAGTTATGACAGGGGTGAAAAACTGTTTTTT. Translation: CASSYDRGEKLFF. Complete variable domain (other parts from reference TRBV19 and TRBJ1-4): DGGITQSPKYLFRKEGQNVTLSCEQNLNHDAMYWYRQDPGQGLRLIYYSQIVNDFQKGDIAEGYSVSREKKESFPLTVTSAQKNPTAFYLCASSYDRGEKLFFGSGTQLSVL.

V is TRBV2 and J is TRBJ2-2; D gene uncertain. The CDR3 is made up of 11 amino acids. Germline lookup yields CDR1 SNHLY and CDR2 FYNNEI. The CDR3 protein is CAATDTGELFF. CDR3 bases: TGTGCAGCGACGGACACCGGGGAGCTGTTTTTT.

The genes are TRBV30 and TRBJ2-7; TRBD1 agrees at 8 bases. J gave up 1 base and V 4 bases, and 6 bases lay outside the gene matches. This CDR3 contains 14 residues. The germline V gene encodes CDR1 GTSNPN and CDR2 SVGIG (reference sequence). CDR3 DNA: TGTGCCTGGAACCGGGACAGGAATTCCTACGAGCAGTACTTC. Amino acids: CAWNRDRNSYEQYF.

The table lists this clone with a few counts. This sequence joins TRBV18 and TRBJ2-7; 8 bases agree with TRBD1. Germline trimming cut 3 bases from V and 3 bases from J; bases unmatched to any gene: 1. The CDR3 contains 13 residues. Germline values: CDR1 KGHSH, CDR2 LQKENI. The CDR3 reads CASSPTGGYEQYV. The CDR3 nucleotides are TGTGCCAGCTCACCCACAGGGGGCTACGAGCAGTACGTC.

The chain uses TRBV9 and TRBJ2-6, with 7 nucleotides matching TRBD1. The CDR3 loop spans 16 amino acids. Per germline, CDR1 SGDLS and CDR2 YYNGEE. After removal of 2 bases from V and 4 bases from J, the junction contained 6 bases not matched to a gene. The DNA for the CDR3 is TGTGCCAGCAGCGTGTCAACAGGGGTCGGGGCCAACGTCCTGACTTTC. As protein: CASSVSTGVGANVLTF.

The chain has TRBV18 and TRBJ1-4, with 8 bases identical to TRBD1. CDR1 KGHSH and CDR2 LQKENI come from the germline V gene. V shed 2 bases, J shed 6 bases, and the junction held 2 bases outside the gene matches. The CDR3 runs to 14 residues. The CDR3 loop reads CASSPGQGHEKLFF. The CDR3 DNA reads as TGTGCCAGCTCACCAGGACAGGGCCATGAAAAACTGTTTTTT.